The 13 T cell receptor beta chains below all came from one sample that was sequenced in a study of T cell responses to AZD1222 COVID-19 vaccine. TCRdb's copy holds only in-frame clones and misses some; the assay was immunoSEQ multiplex PCR. The sample consists of around 260,000 clones, over 90% of them appearing once. The source material was peripheral blood, sampled on day 0 of AZD1222 vaccination. Receptors originate from an adult in good health.

The chain joins TRBV5-1 to TRBJ2-2; 9 nucleotides agree with TRBD2. Germline V gene lookup returns CDR1 SGHRS and CDR2 YFSETQ. CDR3 length: 16 amino acids. The ends lost 4 bases at V and 3 bases at J; junction bases unmatched: 7. CDR3 bases: TGCGCCAGCAGCAACCTAGCGGGAACAGACACCGGGGAGCTGTTTTTT. Encoded protein: CASSNLAGTDTGELFF.

The J gene is TRBJ1-3, the V gene TRBV30; a possible D gene is TRBD1 (5 bases). The CDR3 is made up of 16 amino acids. Deletions cut 4 bases from V and 2 bases from J, with 18 bases between. In germline, CDR1 is GTSNPN, CDR2 SVGIG (reference sequence). The CDR3 loop reads CAWIMLGVGAGNTIYF. Here the CDR3 DNA reads TGTGCCTGGATTATGTTAGGGGTAGGGGCTGGAAACACCATATATTTT. Complete variable domain (other parts from reference TRBV30 and TRBJ1-3): SQTIHQWPATLVQPVGSPLSLECTVEGTSNPNLYWYRQAAGRGLQLLFYSVGIGQISSEVPQNLSASRPQDRQFILSSKKLLLSDSGFYLCAWIMLGVGAGNTIYFGEGSWLTVV.

The V and J genes are TRBV30 and TRBJ1-6, with 9 bases fitting TRBD1. V was clipped by 1 base and J by 4 bases; unmatched bases: 5. The CDR3 covers 16 residues. Germline CDR1 and CDR2: GTSNPN and SVGIG (reference sequence). The CDR3 protein is CAWSGTGAVYNSPLHF. The CDR3 bases are TGTGCCTGGAGTGGGACAGGGGCTGTGTATAATTCACCCCTCCACTTT.

This chain uses TRBV15 with TRBJ1-2, with TRBD1 identical over 9 bases. CDR3 size: 18 residues. Trimming took 0 bases from V and 8 from J; bases not matched to a gene: 16. Germline loops: CDR1 LNHNV, CDR2 YYDKDF (reference sequence). CDR3 bases: TGTGCCACCAGCAGAGATTTCCGGGACAGGGCCCTTGGGGAGGGCTACACCTTC. Its protein is CATSRDFRDRALGEGYTF. Complete variable domain (other parts from reference TRBV15 and TRBJ1-2): DAMVIQNPRYQVTQFGKPVTLSCSQTLNHNVMYWYQQKSSQAPKLLFHYYDKDFNNEADTPDNFQSRRPNTSFCFLDIRSPGLGDTAMYLCATSRDFRDRALGEGYTFGSGTRLTVV.

V and J are TRBV6-2 or TRBV6-3 and TRBJ2-4; 12 bases are shared with TRBD2. CDR1 MNHEY and CDR2 SVGEGT come from the germline V gene. V dropped 6 bases and J dropped 1; count of bases not matched to a gene: 13. The CDR3 runs to 19 residues. The CDR3 bases are TGTGCCAGCAGCCCCGGACTAGCGGGGACGGGCTGGGCCAAAAACATTCAGTACTTC. Translating it yields CASSPGLAGTGWAKNIQYF.

The DNA for the CDR3 is TGTGCCAGCAACCTAAATGGCTACACCTTC. This sequence encodes CASNLNGYTF. The rearrangement joins TRBV2 to TRBJ1-2, with D unresolved. The CDR3 consists of 10 residues. Trimming stripped 7 bases from V and 6 bases from J, with 6 bases between. The germline gives CDR1 SNHLY, CDR2 FYNNEI.

This clone has a single count. DNA of the CDR3: TGTGCCAGCAGTTTAAAGGGGCAGGGGCATGAGCAGTTCTTC. This gives the protein CASSLKGQGHEQFF. The chain recombines TRBV5-6 with TRBJ2-1; D may be TRBD1 (6 bases). The V end was cut by 5 bases, the J end by 8 bases, with 17 bases between. CDR1 is SGHDT and CDR2 is YYEEEE in the germline V gene. The CDR3 spans 14 residues.

The rearrangement links TRBV2 to TRBJ1-2; D is undetermined. CDR3 length: 11 amino acids. CDR1 and CDR2 (germline): SNHLY, FYNNEI. Trimming stripped 7 bases from V and 2 bases from J, with 5 bases between. The DNA of the CDR3 is TGTGCCAGCACGGGGAACTATGGCTACACCTTC. It codes for CASTGNYGYTF. Based on the CDR3 plus reference TRBV2 and TRBJ1-2, the full variable domain is EPEVTQTPSHQVTQMGQEVILRCVPISNHLYFYWYRQILGQKVEFLVSFYNNEISEKSEIFDDQFSVERPDGSNFTLKIRSTKLEDSAMYFCASTGNYGYTFGSGTRLTVV.

The chain links TRBV19 to TRBJ1-5, with no clear D. Germline V gene lookup returns CDR1 LNHDA and CDR2 SQIVND (reference sequence). V dropped 3 bases and J dropped 0 bases, with 15 bases sitting between them. The CDR3 loop spans 17 amino acids. CDR3 sequence reads: CASSILYTAYSNQPQHF. In DNA form, the CDR3 reads TGTGCCAGTAGTATCCTCTACACCGCCTATAGCAATCAGCCCCAGCATTTT.

This clone came up once. This rearrangement joins TRBV28 to TRBJ2-7, with D tentatively TRBD1 (6 bases). The V gene lost 7 bases and the J gene lost 3 bases, with 19 bases spanning the gap. This CDR3 spans 15 amino acids. Germline CDR1 and CDR2: MDHEN and SYDVKM. In DNA form, the CDR3 reads TGTGCCAGCAAGTCAAACCCAGGGGATAACTACGAGCAGTACTTC. It codes for CASKSNPGDNYEQYF.

This chain links TRBV3-1 (or the pseudogene TRBV3-2) with TRBJ2-3, with 8 bases fitting TRBD2. The junction had 11 bases not matched to a gene; V was cut back by 0 bases and J by 0 bases. The length of the CDR3 is 19 residues. Per the germline V gene, CDR1 is LGHDT and CDR2 is YNNKEL (reference sequence). The CDR3, as DNA: TGTGCCAGCAGCCAAGATTCGGCTAGCGGGCTACTTAGCACAGATACGCAGTATTTT. Translating it yields CASSQDSASGLLSTDTQYF.

This chain connects TRBV12-3 or TRBV12-4 to TRBJ2-5, with D perhaps TRBD1 or TRBD2 (5 bases each). Trimming stripped 3 bases from V and 4 bases from J, with 9 bases between. The CDR3 consists of 13 residues. DNA for the CDR3: TGTGCCAGCAGTTTGCAGGGAGCAGAGACCCAGTACTTC. It specifies CASSLQGAETQYF.

This chain connects TRBV3-1 (or the pseudogene TRBV3-2) to TRBJ2-7, with TRBD1 matching 12 bases. The CDR3 length is 16 residues. Germline CDR1 and CDR2: LGHDT and YNNKEL (reference sequence). The J segment lost 4 bases and the V segment lost 1 base, leaving 5 bases of the junction unmatched. Written as DNA, the CDR3 is TGTGCCAGCAGCCAAGGTTGGGACAGGGGGCAATACGAGCAGTACTTC. It codes for CASSQGWDRGQYEQYF.